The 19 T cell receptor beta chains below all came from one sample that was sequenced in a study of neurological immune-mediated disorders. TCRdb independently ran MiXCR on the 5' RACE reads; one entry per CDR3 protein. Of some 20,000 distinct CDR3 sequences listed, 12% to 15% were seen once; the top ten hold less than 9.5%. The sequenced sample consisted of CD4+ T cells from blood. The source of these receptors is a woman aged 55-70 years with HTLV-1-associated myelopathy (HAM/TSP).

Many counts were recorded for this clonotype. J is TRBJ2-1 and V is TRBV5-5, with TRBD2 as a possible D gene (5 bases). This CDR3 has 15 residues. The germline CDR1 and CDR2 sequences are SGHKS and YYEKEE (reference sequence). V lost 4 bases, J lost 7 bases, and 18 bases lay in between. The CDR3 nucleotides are TGTGCCAGCAGCCAGTTGGTAGGAGGACTTAATGAGCAGTTCTTC. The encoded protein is CASSQLVGGLNEQFF.

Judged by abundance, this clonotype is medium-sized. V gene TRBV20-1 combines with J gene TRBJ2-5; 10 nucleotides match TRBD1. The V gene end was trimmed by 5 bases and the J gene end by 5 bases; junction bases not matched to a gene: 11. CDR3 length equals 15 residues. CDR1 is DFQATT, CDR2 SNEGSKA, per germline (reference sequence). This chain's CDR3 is CSAEADGQGGETQYF. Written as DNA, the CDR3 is TGCAGTGCTGAAGCGGATGGACAGGGGGGGGAGACCCAGTACTTC.

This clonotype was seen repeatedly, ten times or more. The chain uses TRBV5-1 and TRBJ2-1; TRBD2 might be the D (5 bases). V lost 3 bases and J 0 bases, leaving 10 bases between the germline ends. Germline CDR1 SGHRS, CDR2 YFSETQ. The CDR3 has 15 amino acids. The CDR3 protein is CASSSSSSSYNEQFF. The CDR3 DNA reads TGCGCCAGCAGCTCTAGCTCGAGCTCCTACAATGAGCAGTTCTTC.

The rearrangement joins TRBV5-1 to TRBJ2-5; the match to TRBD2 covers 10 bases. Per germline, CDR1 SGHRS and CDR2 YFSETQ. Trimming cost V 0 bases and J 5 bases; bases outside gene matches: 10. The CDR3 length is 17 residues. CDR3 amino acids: CASSLDRALAGRETQYF. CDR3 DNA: TGCGCCAGCAGCTTGGACAGGGCACTAGCGGGACGGGAGACCCAGTACTTC.

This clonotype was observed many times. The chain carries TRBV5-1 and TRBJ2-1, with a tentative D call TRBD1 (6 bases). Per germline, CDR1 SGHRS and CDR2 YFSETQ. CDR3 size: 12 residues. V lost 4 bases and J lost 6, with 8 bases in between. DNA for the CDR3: TGCGCCAGCAGCGGACAGTTCAATGAGCAGTTCTTC. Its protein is CASSGQFNEQFF.

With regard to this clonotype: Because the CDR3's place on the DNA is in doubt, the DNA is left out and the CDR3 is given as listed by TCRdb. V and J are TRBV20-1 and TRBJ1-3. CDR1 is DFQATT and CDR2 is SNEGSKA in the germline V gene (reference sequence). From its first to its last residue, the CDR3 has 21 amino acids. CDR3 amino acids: CSARLAGSTDTQYFGPGTIYF.

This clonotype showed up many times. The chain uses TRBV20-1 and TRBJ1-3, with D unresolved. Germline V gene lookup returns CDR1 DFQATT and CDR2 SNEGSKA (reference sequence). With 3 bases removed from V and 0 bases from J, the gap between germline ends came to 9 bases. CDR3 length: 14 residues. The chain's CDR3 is CSASRHNSGNTIYF. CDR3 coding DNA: TGCAGTGCTAGTCGCCATAACTCTGGAAACACCATATATTTT.

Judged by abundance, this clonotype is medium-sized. CDR3 DNA: TGCAGTGCTAGTATTGCGGATACCTACGAGCAGTACTTC. Its translation: CSASIADTYEQYF. The V gene is TRBV20-1, the J gene TRBJ2-7; no clear D. Germline V gene lookup returns CDR1 DFQATT and CDR2 SNEGSKA (reference sequence). Trimming stripped 3 bases from V and 2 bases from J, with 11 bases between. The CDR3 is 13 residues long.

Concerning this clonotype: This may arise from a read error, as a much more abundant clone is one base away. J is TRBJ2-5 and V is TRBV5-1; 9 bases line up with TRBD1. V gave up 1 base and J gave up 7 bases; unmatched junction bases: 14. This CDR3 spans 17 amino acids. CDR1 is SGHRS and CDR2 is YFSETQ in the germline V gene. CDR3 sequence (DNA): TGCGCCAGCAGCTTGTCCACAGGGGGCGCGGGACAGGGGACCCAGTACTTC. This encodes CASSLSTGGAGQGTQYF.

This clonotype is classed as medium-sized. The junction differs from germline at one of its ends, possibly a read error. The CDR3 nucleotides are TGCGCCAGCAACTTGGTGGGATTCTCCTACGAGCAGTACTTC. Amino acid sequence: CASNLVGFSYEQYF. The chain uses TRBV5-1 and TRBJ2-7; D is unresolved. Germline CDR1 is SGHRS and CDR2 is YFSETQ. The CDR3 sequence is 14 residues long.

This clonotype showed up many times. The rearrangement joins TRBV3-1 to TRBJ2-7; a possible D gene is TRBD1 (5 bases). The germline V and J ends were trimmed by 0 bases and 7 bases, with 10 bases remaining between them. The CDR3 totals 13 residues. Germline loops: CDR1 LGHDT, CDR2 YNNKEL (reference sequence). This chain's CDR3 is CASSQDRVWEQYF. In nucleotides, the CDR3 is TGTGCCAGCAGCCAAGACAGGGTGTGGGAGCAGTACTTC.

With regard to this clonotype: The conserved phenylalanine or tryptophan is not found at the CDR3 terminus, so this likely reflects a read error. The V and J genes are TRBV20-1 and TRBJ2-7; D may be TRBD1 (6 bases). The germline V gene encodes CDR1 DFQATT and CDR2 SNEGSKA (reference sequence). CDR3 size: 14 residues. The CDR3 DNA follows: TGCAGTTCTAGAGTAGGGACAAATTCCTACGAGCAGTACTCC. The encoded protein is CSSRVGTNSYEQYS.

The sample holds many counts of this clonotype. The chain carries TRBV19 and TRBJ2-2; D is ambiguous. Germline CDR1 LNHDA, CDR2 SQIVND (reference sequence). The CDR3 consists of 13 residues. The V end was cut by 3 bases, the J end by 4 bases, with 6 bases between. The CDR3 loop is CASSMQVTGELFF. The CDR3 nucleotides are TGTGCCAGTAGTATGCAAGTCACCGGGGAGCTGTTTTTT. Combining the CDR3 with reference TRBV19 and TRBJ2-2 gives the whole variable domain DGGITQSPKYLFRKEGQNVTLSCEQNLNHDAMYWYRQDPGQGLRLIYYSQIVNDFQKGDIAEGYSVSREKKESFPLTVTSAQKNPTAFYLCASSMQVTGELFFGEGSRLTVL.

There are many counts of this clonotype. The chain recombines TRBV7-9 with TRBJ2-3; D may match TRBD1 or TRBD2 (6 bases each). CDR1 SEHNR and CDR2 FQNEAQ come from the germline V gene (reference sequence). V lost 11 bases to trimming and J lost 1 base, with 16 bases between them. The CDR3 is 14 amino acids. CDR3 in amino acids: CAGKGGVGTDTQYF. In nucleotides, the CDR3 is TGTGCCGGAAAGGGGGGAGTTGGCACAGATACGCAGTATTTT. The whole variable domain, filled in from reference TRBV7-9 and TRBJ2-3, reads DTGVSQNPRHKITKRGQNVTFRCDPISEHNRLYWYRQTLGQGPEFLTYFQNEAQLEKSRLLSDRFSAERPKGSFSTLEIQRTEQGDSAMYLCAGKGGVGTDTQYFGPGTRLTVL.

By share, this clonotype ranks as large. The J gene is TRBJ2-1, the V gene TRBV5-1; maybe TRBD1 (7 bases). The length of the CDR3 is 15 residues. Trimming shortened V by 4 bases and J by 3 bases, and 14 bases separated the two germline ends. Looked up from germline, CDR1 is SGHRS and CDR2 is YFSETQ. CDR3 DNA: TGCGCCAGCAGCCCCCAGGGGGGAGACTACAATGAGCAGTTCTTC. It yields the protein CASSPQGGDYNEQFF.

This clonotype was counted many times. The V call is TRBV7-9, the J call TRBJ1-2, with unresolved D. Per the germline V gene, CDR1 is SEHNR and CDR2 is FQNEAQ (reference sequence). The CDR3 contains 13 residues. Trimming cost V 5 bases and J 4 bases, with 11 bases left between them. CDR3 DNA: TGTGCCAGCAGCCGACCGGGTCTCTATGGCTACACCTTC. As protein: CASSRPGLYGYTF.

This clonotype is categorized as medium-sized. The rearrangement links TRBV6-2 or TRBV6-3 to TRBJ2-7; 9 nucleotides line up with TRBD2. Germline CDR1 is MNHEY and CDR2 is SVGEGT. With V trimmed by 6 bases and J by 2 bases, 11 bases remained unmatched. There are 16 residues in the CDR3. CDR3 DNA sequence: TGTGCCAGCAGCCAGCAGGTGATAGCGGGGGCCTACGAGCAGTACTTC. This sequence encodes CASSQQVIAGAYEQYF.

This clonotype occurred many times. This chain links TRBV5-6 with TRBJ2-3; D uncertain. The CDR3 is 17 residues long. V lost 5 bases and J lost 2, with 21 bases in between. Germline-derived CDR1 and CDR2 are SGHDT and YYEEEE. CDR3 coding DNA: TGTGCCAGCAGTCCCCAGACCTTTTGGGTCCCCACAGATACGCAGTATTTT. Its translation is CASSPQTFWVPTDTQYF. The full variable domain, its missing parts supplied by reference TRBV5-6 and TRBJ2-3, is DAGVTQSPTHLIKTRGQQVTLRCSPKSGHDTVSWYQQALGQGPQFIFQYYEEEERQRGNFPDRFSGHQFPNYSSELNVNALLLGDSALYLCASSPQTFWVPTDTQYFGPGTRLTVL.

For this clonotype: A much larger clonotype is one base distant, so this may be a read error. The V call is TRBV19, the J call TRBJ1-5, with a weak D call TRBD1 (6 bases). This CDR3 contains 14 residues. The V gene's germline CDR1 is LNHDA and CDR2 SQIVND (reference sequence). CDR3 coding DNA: TGTGCCAGTACTCGAACAGGGTACTCTCAGACCCAGCATTTT. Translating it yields CASTRTGYSQTQHF. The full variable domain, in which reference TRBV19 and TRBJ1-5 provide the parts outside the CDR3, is DGGITQSPKYLFRKEGQNVTLSCEQNLNHDAMYWYRQDPGQGLRLIYYSQIVNDFQKGDIAEGYSVSREKKESFPLTVTSAQKNPTAFYLCASTRTGYSQTQHFGDGTRLSIL.